The source of this TCR beta chain is a study of cytomegalovirus exposure and HLA in healthy donors. Study background: The roughly 120 validation repertoires were reported in a later analysis to have been generated on the same platform as the approximately 700 first-cohort repertoires. Findings of the study overall: Cytomegalovirus association was assigned to under 200 TCR beta chains. For most TCR sequences rarity was the rule, although some public TCRs occurred in many donors.

The donors were members of the validation cohort, which comprised 120 subjects and was separate from the first cohort of some 680 subjects. As concerns this clone: Its target is not known.

From germline, CDR1 is SGHNT and CDR2 YYREEE (reference sequence). J was trimmed by 2 bases and V by 3 bases; bases with no gene match: 6. The CDR3 contains 15 residues. Profiling relied on immunoSEQ multiplex PCR, and the TCRdb table lists in-frame clones only, not all of them. The sample shows about 150,000 clones, about 89% of them seen only once. Sequencing was done on a sample of PBMCs. The clonotype originates from a woman younger than 30 in good health and CMV-seropositive. The chain couples TRBV5-4 to TRBJ2-7; 9 bases agree with TRBD1. Written as DNA, the CDR3 is TGTGCCAGCAGCTCGGAAGGGACAGGGACCTACGAGCAGTACTTC. This encodes CASSSEGTGTYEQYF.